What follows are 2 T cell receptor beta chains derived from one specimen sequenced in a study of PD-1 blockade in classical Hodgkin lymphoma. Sequenced by immunoSEQ multiplex PCR; TCRdb stores in-frame clones only, minus some. This table holds tens of thousands of clones, 70% to 80% found once. Sample time point: cycle 4 day 1 (C4D1), after more than five weeks of nivolumab. All the patients suffered relapse after autologous stem cell transplantation, and brentuximab vedotin exposure differed. Sequenced material: peripheral blood mononuclear cells (PBMCs), taken before the fourth cycle of nivolumab. Receptor source: a human donor with classical Hodgkin lymphoma.

The CDR3 loop reads CAWSGDRAATNEKLFF. The CDR3 DNA follows: TGTGCCTGGAGTGGGGACAGGGCGGCGACTAATGAAAAACTGTTTTTT. V is TRBV30 and J is TRBJ1-4; 9 bases match TRBD1. From germline, CDR1 is GTSNPN and CDR2 SVGIG (reference sequence). This CDR3 is 16 amino acids long. The junction had 5 bases not matched to a gene; V was cut back by 1 base and J by 2 bases.

This clone is classed as medium-sized. The rearrangement links TRBV9 to TRBJ2-2; perhaps TRBD1 as D (5 bases). Per germline, CDR1 SGDLS and CDR2 YYNGEE. The CDR3 loop spans 16 amino acids. Trimming left V 0 bases short and J 0 bases short, with 9 bases between. CDR3 residues: CASSVGWGANTGELFF. The CDR3 region has the DNA TGTGCCAGCAGCGTAGGATGGGGCGCGAACACCGGGGAGCTGTTTTTT.